Sequencing of this TCR beta chain was carried out in a study of blood T cell repertoires in COVID-19. Study-level background: Collection of acute and convalescent COVID-19 samples took place in the United States, Italy and Spain. Sources were T cells, B-cell-depleted T cells, or PBMCs; the material itself was cDNA or gDNA.

CDR3 length: 12 amino acids. The V end lost 6 bases, the J end lost 4 bases, and 8 bases lay between the germline ends. In Seattle, patients joined the study during active infection and were tracked longitudinally. As handled by the study authors: Amplification of reference gene primers provided the estimated nucleated cell counts. Here immunoSEQ multiplex PCR was the method, and the copy in TCRdb shows in-frame clones only, minus some. V and J calls and clone size are those listed in that table; D and trimming were worked out from the DNA. The table shows about 180,000 clones, with over 80% occurring only once.

This clonotype originated in a woman aged 40 to 50 with COVID-19, enrolled during active disease. The genes are TRBV12-3 or TRBV12-4 and TRBJ2-3; D is perhaps TRBD2 (5 bases). Sequenced material: peripheral blood. The CDR3 reads CASSGVADTQYF. The CDR3 nucleotides read TGTGCCAGCAGCGGGGTTGCAGATACGCAGTATTTT.